What follows are 10 T cell receptor beta chains derived from one specimen sequenced in a study of metastatic and nonmetastatic thyroid tumors. None of the patients had undergone any treatment ahead of thyroid surgery. From the PCR reads, TCRdb re-called clones with MiXCR. The sample carries around 10,000 clones, 9.5% to 15% recorded once. The sample was blood. Receptors originate from a female donor with papillary thyroid cancer or a benign thyroid nodule (not recorded which). Some clones in this sample may be carry-over from other donors' samples.

This clone counts as medium-sized. The chain joins TRBV6-1 to TRBJ2-3; no clear D. This CDR3 comprises 15 residues. Germline lookup yields CDR1 MNHNS and CDR2 SASEGT. The V end was cut by 0 bases, the J end by 3 bases, with 10 bases between. The CDR3 sequence is CASSEAPGSTDTQYF. The CDR3 DNA reads as TGTGCCAGCAGTGAAGCCCCCGGATCAACAGATACGCAGTATTTT.

The V call is TRBV11-1, the J call TRBJ2-1; D might be TRBD1 (6 bases). The germline V and J ends were trimmed by 1 base and 8 bases, with 27 bases remaining between them. Germline V gene data show CDR1 as SGHAT and CDR2 as FQDESV (reference sequence). CDR3 length: 19 residues. The chain's CDR3 is CASSLVPLPLAGAVDEQFF. DNA of the CDR3: TGTGCCAGCAGCTTAGTCCCGCTCCCCTTGGCAGGGGCCGTGGATGAGCAGTTCTTC.

Judged by abundance, this clone is medium-sized. The chain carries TRBV15 and TRBJ2-1; D is perhaps TRBD2 (5 bases). The CDR3 has 13 amino acids. Germline V gene data show CDR1 as LNHNV and CDR2 as YYDKDF (reference sequence). V was shortened by 0 bases and J by 8 bases, with 8 bases between the two germline ends. CDR3 protein: CATSRDRRDEQFF. CDR3 nucleotide sequence: TGTGCCACCAGCAGAGATAGGCGGGATGAGCAGTTCTTC.

This clone came up many times. CDR3 sequence: CASSREGADYGYTF. In DNA form, the CDR3 reads TGTGCCAGCAGCCGAGAAGGGGCAGACTATGGCTACACCTTC. The V and J genes are TRBV9 and TRBJ1-2; weak D call: TRBD1 (5 bases). This CDR3 has 14 amino acids. V gave up 4 bases and J gave up 3 bases, with 13 bases separating them. The germline V gene has CDR1 SGDLS and CDR2 YYNGEE. Full variable domain (outside the CDR3, taken from reference TRBV9 and TRBJ1-2): DSGVTQTPKHLITATGQRVTLRCSPRSGDLSVYWYQQSLDQGLQFLIQYYNGEERAKGNILERFSAQQFPDLHSELNLSSLELGDSALYFCASSREGADYGYTFGSGTRLTVV.

This clone qualifies as medium-sized. The chain recombines TRBV12-3 or TRBV12-4 with TRBJ2-7; 8 bases align to TRBD2. The V segment lost 5 bases and the J segment 3 bases; nucleotides outside the gene matches: 3. The CDR3 sequence is 13 residues long. The CDR3 nucleotides read TGTGCCAGCAGTACAGGGACTAGCTACGAGCAGTACTTC. It is translated as CASSTGTSYEQYF.

This clone was recorded a few times. A much larger clonotype is one base distant, so this may be a read error. The CDR3 DNA follows: TGTGCCAGCAGCTTGTATCAAGGGGGCGATCAGCCCCAGTATTTT. Protein product: CASSLYQGGDQPQYF. The V and J genes are TRBV5-4 and TRBJ1-5; 7 positions match TRBD1. The better agreement between TRBJ2-3 and the DNA end casts doubt on the J call. This CDR3 is 15 amino acids long. Germline V CDR1 and CDR2: SGHNT, YYREEE (reference sequence).

A single count supports this clone. The gene calls are TRBV7-8 and TRBJ2-1; D gene uncertain. Germline V gives CDR1 SGHVS, CDR2 FQNEAQ. Trimming removed 4 bases from V and 9 bases from J, with 13 bases in between. CDR3 size: 13 residues. CDR3 in amino acids: CASSSVSVGEQFF. CDR3 DNA sequence: TGTGCCAGCAGCTCTGTCTCGGTTGGTGAGCAGTTCTTC.

This chain links TRBV4-2 with TRBJ2-7; D may be TRBD1 or TRBD2 (7 bases each). Trimming removed 4 bases from V and 7 bases from J, with 17 bases in between. In germline, CDR1 is LGHNA, CDR2 YNFKEQ. The CDR3 extends over 14 amino acids. As DNA, the CDR3 is TGTGCCAGCAGCCTAGGCGGGCAGGGGGGGGAGCAGTACTTC. Protein sequence: CASSLGGQGGEQYF.

This clone has a handful of counts. The junction does not match germline at one end; this may be a read error. Distinct nucleotide sequences in the sample also encode this CDR3. The chain combines TRBV5-1 with TRBJ2-2; 13 bases are shared with TRBD2. The CDR3 has 17 amino acids. Per germline, CDR1 SGHRS and CDR2 YFSETQ. As DNA, the CDR3 is TGTGCCAGCAGCTCACTACTAGCGGGAGGGCCGGATGGGGAGCTGTTTTTT. Protein product: CASSSLLAGGPDGELFF.

In the case of this clone: One junction end does not reproduce the germline sequence, and a read error may be involved. The genes are TRBV9 and TRBJ2-2; weak D call: TRBD1 (6 bases). The V gene's germline CDR1 is SGDLS and CDR2 YYNGEE. The CDR3 loop spans 15 amino acids. The DNA for the CDR3 is TGTGCCAGCAGCGTTGGACAGTCGAACACCGTGGAGCTGTTTTTT. This sequence encodes CASSVGQSNTVELFF.